Shown below are 10 T cell receptor gamma chains from a single sample sequenced in a study of γδ T cells in repeated Plasmodium falciparum infection. Bulk repertoires came from Vgamma9/Vdelta2+ or Vdelta2-negative gammadelta T cells flow-sorted from PBMC. With CATT, TCRdb re-called clones from the multiplex PCR reads. Among 25,000 to 35,000 gamma-chain clones listed, under 1.5% were seen once. Sample: gamma-delta T cells from blood. The receptor set was obtained from a pool of human donors (malaria-infected and uninfected, not separated).

This clone was picked up a small number of times. This sequence is one base from a far larger clone and is likely a read error. The sample carries other DNA sequences with the same CDR3. The J gene is TRGJ1 or TRGJ2, the V gene TRGV9. Here the J gene came from matching the DNA to germline, since TCRdb omits it. V was pared by 12 bases and J by 1 base, with 9 bases of the junction left unmatched. The CDR3 extends over 12 amino acids. Germline CDR1 reads GITISATS; CDR2 reads ISYDGTV (reference sequence). The CDR3 bases are TGTGCCCTGGCACCCAATTATTATAAGAAACTCTTT. This sequence encodes CALAPNYYKKLF.

This clone was seen at least ten times. The protein recorded in TCRdb matches a much larger clone and deviates from this DNA's translation at residue 4, suggesting a read error; the protein here is obtained by translating the DNA. The V and J genes are TRGV4 and TRGJ1 or TRGJ2. This CDR3 spans 10 amino acids. Germline V gene sequence: CDR1 EGSTGY, CDR2 YDSYTSSV. The CDR3 DNA is TGTGCCACCCGGGATTATAAGAAACTCTTT. Translation: CATRDYKKLF.

This clone was picked up many times. It is likely a read error: a sequence one base away is far more abundant. This sample includes further DNA sequences coding for the same CDR3. V usage is TRGV4 and J usage is TRGJ1 or TRGJ2. Because TCRdb records no J gene, it was assigned here through a match of the DNA to germline. CDR1 is EGSTGY, CDR2 YDSYTSSV, per germline. The CDR3 extends over 14 amino acids. The CDR3 region is CATWATKKYYKKLF. The CDR3 DNA reads TGCGCCACCTGGGCCACCAAGAAATATTATAAGAAACTCTTT.

This clone was observed many times. TCRdb's protein for this DNA is that of a much larger clone and differs from the translation at residue 9, likely a read error; the protein shown is the DNA translation. This rearrangement joins TRGV4 to TRGJ1 or TRGJ2. The germline V gene encodes CDR1 EGSTGY and CDR2 YDSYTSSV. V was pared by 1 base and J by 9 bases, with 9 bases of the junction left unmatched. CDR3 size: 13 residues. CDR3 in DNA: TGTGCCACCTGGGATGGACCCCCTTGTAAGAAACTCTTT. It translates to CATWDGPPCKKLF.

The sample holds many counts of this clone. The TCRdb record carries a much larger clone's protein, which differs from this DNA's translation at residue 11; a read error is the likely cause, and the protein listed here is the DNA translation. V is TRGV2 and J is TRGJ1 or TRGJ2. Matching the DNA to germline supplied the J gene, which TCRdb does not give. Germline V CDR1 and CDR2: EGSNGY, YDSYNSKV. This CDR3 comprises 14 residues. This chain's CDR3 is CATWDVENYYRKLF. CDR3 sequence (DNA): TGTGCCACCTGGGACGTAGAGAATTATTATAGGAAACTCTTT.

Of note for this clone: This probably arose from a read error, given a far larger clone one base away. The V gene is TRGV9, the J gene TRGJ1 or TRGJ2. The J gene, missing from TCRdb, was assigned here through DNA to germline matching. Germline CDR1 and CDR2: GITISATS and ISYDGTV (reference sequence). The CDR3 has 13 residues. CDR3 nucleotides: TGTGCCCTGTGGGTCTTAAATTATTATAAGAAACTCTTT. Translation: CALWVLNYYKKLF.

This clone has only a few counts. TCRdb's entry gives the protein of a much larger clone, which mismatches this DNA's translation at residue 5, likely from a read error; the protein reported here is translated from the DNA. The CDR3 here is CATWGFSYYKKLF. The DNA of the CDR3 is TGTGCCACCTGGGGTTTCTCTTATTATAAGAAACTCTTT. The genes are TRGV8 and TRGJ1 or TRGJ2. V lost 5 bases and J lost 3; bases outside the gene matches: 7. Looked up from germline, CDR1 is VENAVY and CDR2 is YDSYNSRV. This CDR3 has 13 residues.

With respect to this clone: The TCRdb protein comes from a much larger clone and disagrees with this DNA's translation at residue 11, likely due to a read error; the protein given here is derived from the DNA. The V gene call reads TRGV8; no J gene was called. Germline CDR1 reads VENAVY; CDR2 reads YDSYNSRV. CDR3 length equals 13 residues. The CDR3 sequence is CATWDRRDWIRTF. The CDR3 nucleotides read TGTGCCACCTGGGATAGGCGTGATTGGATCAGGACGTTT.

This clone showed up just a few times. TCRdb records a much larger clone's protein for this DNA, with a difference at residue 15 that likely arises from a read error; the protein given is the translation of the DNA. This sequence joins TRGV9 and TRGJP. TCRdb leaves out the J gene; it was filled in here by matching the DNA to germline. The CDR3 spans 18 residues. Germline loops: CDR1 GITISATS, CDR2 ISYDGTV (reference sequence). Here the CDR3 reads CALWEVQSTSLGKKTKVF. The DNA for the CDR3 is TGTGCCTTGTGGGAGGTGCAGTCTACGAGTTTGGGCAAAAAAACCAAGGTATTT.

This clone showed up many times. The protein in TCRdb stems from a much larger clone and differs at residue 8 from this DNA's translation, likely a read error; here the protein is translated from the DNA. The V and J genes are TRGV9 and TRGJP. The CDR3 consists of 16 residues. Germline V gene lookup returns CDR1 GITISATS and CDR2 ISYDGTV (reference sequence). Trimming at V came to 1 base and at J to 9 bases, leaving 6 bases not matched to a gene. CDR3 coding DNA: TGTGCCTTGTGGGAGGTAGAAGGGTTGGGCAAAAAAATCAAGGTATTT. Protein: CALWEVEGLGKKIKVF.